The clone carrying this T cell receptor (beta chain) has just a few counts. Together with a sample-barcoded 5' primer, a J-beta primer mix was included in a second PCR lasting roughly 6 to 12 cycles. Each cDNA molecule carried a tag from a template-switch adaptor that contained 12 random nucleotides. The study obtained at least 3 million CDR3-containing paired-end reads from every sample. TCRdb ran MiXCR on the 5' RACE reads and lists one entry per CDR3 protein. The sample has hundreds of thousands of distinct CDR3 sequences, roughly 44% seen once. This sample was taken from a study of blood T cells in healthy people across ages. The sequenced sample consisted of blood. This sequence was found in a man in his fifties or sixties in good health.

CDR3 in amino acids: CASTGQGNEQFF. Written as DNA, the CDR3 is TGTGCCAGCACGGGACAGGGCAATGAGCAGTTCTTC. The chain carries TRBV18 and TRBJ2-1, with 9 bases that match TRBD1. Trimming cost V 8 bases and J 6 bases; bases outside gene matches: 2. The CDR3 runs 12 residues. Germline CDR1 KGHSH, CDR2 LQKENI.